This T cell receptor (beta chain) came from a study of radiation and T cells in renal cell carcinoma. Sequencing was performed with immunoSEQ multiplex PCR; in TCRdb, only in-frame clones are kept and a portion is missing. The sample consists of 150,000 or so clones, about 88% of them appearing once. Between the trimmed V and J ends, which lost 1 base and 2 bases, there was a span of 8 bases. The CDR3 runs 15 residues. Germline CDR1 is SGHVS and CDR2 is FQNEAQ. The time point here: baseline pretreatment blood. Treatment in this sample: 15 Gy SBRT to primary tumor, nephrectomy 4 weeks later. The chain joins TRBV7-8 to TRBJ1-4; D is unclear. The specimen was blood, collected from a patient whose treatment included radiotherapy and nephrectomy. This clonotype originated in a woman between 70 and 85 years old with renal cell carcinoma. CDR3 sequence reads: CASSLGTPTNEKLFF. In DNA, the CDR3 is TGTGCCAGCAGCTTAGGGACGCCGACTAATGAAAAACTGTTTTTT.